This T cell receptor beta chain was found in a study of shared clonotypes between healthy human individuals. Deep was the level at which the assay was run. Profiling relied on immunoSEQ multiplex PCR, and the TCRdb table lists in-frame clones only, not all of them. The repertoire includes approximately 2,300,000 clones, approximately 90% of them detected once, and about 0.36% sits in the top ten. The CDR3 totals 17 residues. Unmatched junction bases numbered 6, after V lost 1 base and J lost 3 bases. The germline V gene has CDR1 LGHNA and CDR2 YNFKEQ. The sequence was obtained from a man younger than 35 in good health. Some clones in this sample may be carry-over from other donors' samples. V is TRBV4-2 and J is TRBJ2-3; 11 bases match TRBD2. The material sequenced was naive CD4+ T cells from PBMCs. The subset is: CD45RA+ positively selected. The CDR3 here is CASSQGASGRFTDTQYF. CDR3 DNA: TGTGCCAGCAGCCAAGGGGCTAGCGGGAGGTTTACAGATACGCAGTATTTT.